These 4 T cell receptor beta chains share one sample of origin, sequenced in a study of CD4+ T cells in melanoma. Using immunoSEQ multiplex PCR, the repertoire was profiled, and TCRdb retains in-frame clones only, with some absent. The sample holds some 16,000 clones, roughly four fifths seen once. Source material: cells from a culture (not recorded whether cultured in vitro). The receptor source for this set is a human donor with melanoma.

Only one count was recorded for this clone. Other DNA sequences in this specimen translate into the identical CDR3. This chain joins TRBV5-1 and TRBJ2-5; 7 bases fit TRBD1. The J segment lost 1 base and the V segment lost 4 bases, leaving 1 base of the junction unmatched. This CDR3 has 13 amino acids. CDR1 and CDR2 (germline): SGHRS, YFSETQ. The CDR3 reads CASSPGGQETQYF. Written as DNA, the CDR3 is TGCGCCAGCAGCCCAGGGGGCCAAGAGACCCAGTACTTC.

V gene TRBV5-8 combines with J gene TRBJ2-3; the D is unclear. Trimming took off 1 base at V and 2 bases at J, with 5 bases between the two ends. This CDR3 spans 13 amino acids. The germline gives CDR1 SGHTS, CDR2 YDEGEE. The CDR3 region is CASSLHTTDTQYF. In nucleotides, the CDR3 is TGTGCCAGCAGCTTGCACACCACAGATACGCAGTATTTT.

The rearrangement uses TRBV7-3 and TRBJ2-2; the D is unclear. Between the trimmed V and J ends, which lost 2 bases and 1 base, there was a span of 11 bases. Germline V CDR1 and CDR2: SGHTA, FQGTGA. The CDR3 length is 16 residues. CDR3 in amino acids: CASSLLPTLNTGELFF. The CDR3 DNA follows: TGTGCCAGCAGCTTACTTCCGACACTGAACACCGGGGAGCTGTTTTTT.

The chain carries TRBV2 and TRBJ1-2; D uncertain. With 6 bases removed from V and 8 bases from J, the gap between germline ends came to 16 bases. Germline assignment: CDR1 SNHLY and CDR2 FYNNEI. The CDR3 extends over 13 amino acids. This CDR3 reads CASRESLDRGYTF. CDR3 bases: TGTGCCAGCAGAGAAAGCCTCGATAGGGGCTACACCTTC.